The 14 T cell receptor beta chains below all came from one sample that was sequenced in a study of T cells in Graves' hyperthyroidism and ophthalmopathy. Authors of the study amplified TCR beta CDR3 regions from RNA transcripts. The HTBI primer set served for first-round RT-PCR of the TCR CDR3. MiXCR was run by TCRdb on the multiplex PCR reads, yielding one entry per CDR3 protein. The repertoire consists of approximately 480,000 distinct CDR3 sequences, with about a fifth occurring once and the leading ten covering less than 30%. What was sequenced was blood. The receptors here all came from a young man with Graves' hyperthyroidism.

This clonotype showed up many times. This chain connects TRBV11-2 to TRBJ1-1; D is unclear. The V end lost 4 bases, the J end lost 3 bases, and 9 bases lay between the germline ends. Germline lookup yields CDR1 SGHAT and CDR2 FQNNGV. CDR3 length equals 13 residues. CDR3 sequence: CASSSVFDTEAFF. DNA for the CDR3: TGTGCCAGCAGCTCCGTGTTTGACACTGAAGCTTTCTTT.

J is TRBJ2-2 and V is TRBV20-1; D is ambiguous. Germline lookup yields CDR1 DFQATT and CDR2 SNEGSKA (reference sequence). CDR3 length: 12 amino acids. V lost 0 bases and J 7 bases, leaving 6 bases between the germline ends. The CDR3 nucleotides read TGCAGTGCTAGAGATGAGAGCGGGGAGCTGTTTTTT. Translation gives CSARDESGELFF.

This clonotype has ten or more counts. This chain connects TRBV2 to TRBJ1-5; TRBD1 is a possible D gene (5 bases). V gave up 4 bases and J gave up 5 bases, with 12 bases separating them. Per the germline V gene, CDR1 is SNHLY and CDR2 is FYNNEI. The CDR3 loop spans 14 amino acids. CDR3 protein: CASSGIRGHQPQHF. CDR3 bases: TGTGCCAGCAGTGGGATTAGGGGACATCAGCCCCAGCATTTT.

This clonotype was recorded many times. The chain has TRBV27 and TRBJ1-2; TRBD1 agrees at 8 bases. CDR1 and CDR2 (germline): MNHEY, SMNVEV (reference sequence). This CDR3 contains 16 residues. The ends lost 3 bases at V and 7 bases at J; junction bases unmatched: 13. CDR3 sequence (DNA): TGTGCCAGCAGTTTCTTGGACAGGGTCCCATCGAGTGGCTACACCTTC. This encodes CASSFLDRVPSSGYTF.

Many counts were recorded for this clonotype. This CDR3 reads CASRSGGLQETQYF. CDR3 bases: TGTGCCAGCAGGAGCGGGGGGCTACAAGAGACCCAGTACTTC. V is TRBV6-1 and J is TRBJ2-5; 9 bases are a match to TRBD2. V was pared by 6 bases and J by 2 bases, with 4 bases of the junction left unmatched. The CDR3 loop spans 14 amino acids. Germline V gene data show CDR1 as MNHNS and CDR2 as SASEGT.

The gene calls are TRBV6-1 and TRBJ2-7; possible D gene TRBD2, 6 bases. This CDR3 spans 14 amino acids. In germline, CDR1 is MNHNS, CDR2 SASEGT. V gave up 4 bases and J gave up 7 bases, with 17 bases separating them. CDR3 sequence: CASSVRGLGMEQYF. The DNA for the CDR3 is TGTGCCAGCAGTGTGAGGGGACTGGGGATGGAGCAGTACTTC.

This clonotype was counted at least ten times. This sequence joins TRBV20-1 and TRBJ2-7, with no clear D. Germline V gene data show CDR1 as DFQATT and CDR2 as SNEGSKA (reference sequence). The CDR3 spans 10 residues. With 3 bases removed from V and 7 bases from J, the gap between germline ends came to 7 bases. Here the CDR3 DNA reads TGCAGTGCTAGCCAGAATGAGCAGTACTTC. Protein product: CSASQNEQYF.

This clonotype was recorded many times. The V call is TRBV6-5, the J call TRBJ2-2; D not resolved. Germline V gene data show CDR1 as MNHEY and CDR2 as SVGAGI. The CDR3 extends over 17 amino acids. V dropped 0 bases and J dropped 2 bases, with 13 bases sitting between them. The CDR3 DNA reads as TGTGCCAGCAGTTACTCGCGCGGTCAGCCCAACACCGGGGAGCTGTTTTTT. It translates to CASSYSRGQPNTGELFF.

Of note for this clonotype: A single base separates this from a much larger clone, so it may be a read error. This chain connects TRBV4-2 to TRBJ2-5; D is possibly TRBD2 (6 bases). Germline loops: CDR1 LGHNA, CDR2 YNFKEQ. The CDR3 is made up of 16 amino acids. V shed 4 bases and J shed 2 bases, with 17 bases lying between them. For the CDR3, the DNA is TGTGCCAGCAGCCCCCTGGGGGGTGCGACACAAGAGACCCAGTACTTC. Its translation: CASSPLGGATQETQYF.

V and J are TRBV9 and TRBJ1-5; unclear D gene. CDR1 is SGDLS and CDR2 is YYNGEE in the germline V gene. With 0 bases removed from V and 7 bases from J, the gap between germline ends came to 11 bases. The CDR3 is made up of 14 amino acids. CDR3 DNA sequence: TGTGCCAGCAGCGTAGGGTCAGGAGGCCAGCCCCAGCATTTT. As protein: CASSVGSGGQPQHF.

This clonotype has at least ten counts. The chain is built from TRBV6-1 and TRBJ1-5, with a possible D match to TRBD1 (5 bases). The CDR3 sequence is 15 residues long. Looked up from germline, CDR1 is MNHNS and CDR2 is SASEGT. The ends were cut back, 6 bases at V and 0 bases at J, with 12 bases in the middle. In DNA, the CDR3 is TGTGCCAGCAGACCGGGGCGAGATAGCAATCAGCCCCAGCATTTT. Translating it yields CASRPGRDSNQPQHF.

This clonotype has a handful of counts. This sequence joins TRBV6-1 and TRBJ1-6; D is unclear. V lost 6 bases and J 6 bases, leaving 15 bases between the germline ends. The CDR3 is 15 residues long. Germline values: CDR1 MNHNS, CDR2 SASEGT. Here the CDR3 reads CASRPSRRGNSPLHF. In DNA form, the CDR3 reads TGTGCCAGCAGGCCCTCCCGACGGGGTAATTCACCCCTCCACTTT.

CDR3 sequence (DNA): TGCGCCAGCAGCGCGTTTAGCAATCAGCCCCAGCATTTT. It specifies CASSAFSNQPQHF. The rearrangement joins TRBV5-1 to TRBJ1-5, with D unclear. The CDR3 has 13 amino acids. CDR1 is SGHRS, CDR2 YFSETQ, per germline. V was pared by 4 bases and J by 0 bases, with 5 bases between.

There are many counts of this clonotype. CDR3 sequence reads: CASRSGFFNQPQHF. In DNA, the CDR3 is TGTGCCAGCAGGAGCGGGTTTTTTAATCAGCCCCAGCATTTT. The chain recombines TRBV28 with TRBJ1-5; D unresolved. The germline V and J ends were trimmed by 6 bases and 4 bases, with 13 bases remaining between them. The CDR3 is 14 amino acids. Germline V gene sequence: CDR1 MDHEN, CDR2 SYDVKM. The full variable domain, completed using reference TRBV28 and TRBJ1-5, is DVKVTQSSRYLVKRTGEKVFLECVQDMDHENMFWYRQDPGLGLRLIYFSYDVKMKEKGDIPEGYSVSREKKERFSLILESASTNQTSMYLCASRSGFFNQPQHFGDGTRLSIL.